This TCR beta chain was profiled in a study of cytomegalovirus exposure and HLA in healthy donors. The V end was cut by 5 bases, the J end by 0 bases, with 11 bases between. In germline, CDR1 is SGHVS, CDR2 FQNEAQ. There are 15 residues in the CDR3. TCRdb's copy holds only in-frame clones and misses some; the assay was immunoSEQ multiplex PCR. Of 100,000 to 150,000 clones detected, just under 95% appear once; the ten largest clones hold roughly 1.2%. The receptor's source is a woman younger than 30 in good health and CMV-seronegative. Material for sequencing was PBMCs. V is TRBV7-8 and J is TRBJ1-3; D is possibly TRBD1 (6 bases). The CDR3 DNA reads as TGTGCCAGCAGCCCCGGACAGAGCTCTGGAAACACCATATATTTT. Protein sequence: CASSPGQSSGNTIYF.